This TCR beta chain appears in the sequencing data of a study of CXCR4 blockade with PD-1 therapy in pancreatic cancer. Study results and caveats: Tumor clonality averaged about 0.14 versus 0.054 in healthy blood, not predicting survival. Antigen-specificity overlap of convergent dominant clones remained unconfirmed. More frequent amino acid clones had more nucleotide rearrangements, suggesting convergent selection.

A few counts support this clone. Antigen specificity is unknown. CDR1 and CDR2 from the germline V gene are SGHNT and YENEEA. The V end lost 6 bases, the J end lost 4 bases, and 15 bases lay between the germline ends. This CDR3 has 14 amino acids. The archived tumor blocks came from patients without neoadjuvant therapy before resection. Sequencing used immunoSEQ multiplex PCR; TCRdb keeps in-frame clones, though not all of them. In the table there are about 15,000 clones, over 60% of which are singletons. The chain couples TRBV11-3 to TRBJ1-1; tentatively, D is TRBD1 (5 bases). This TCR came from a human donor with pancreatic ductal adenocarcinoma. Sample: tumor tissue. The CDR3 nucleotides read TGTGCCAGCAGTTGGGGGGACGGGGGCACTGAAGCTTTCTTT. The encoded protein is CASSWGDGGTEAFF.